This T cell receptor beta chain stems from a study of blood T cell repertoires in COVID-19. Overall study context: Spain, Italy and the United States supplied samples that represented acute and convalescent COVID-19. T cells, B-cell-depleted T cells, or PBMCs supplied cDNA or gDNA.

Germline V gene lookup returns CDR1 SGHAT and CDR2 FQNNGV. The CDR3 runs to 16 residues. The ends lost 3 bases at V and 1 base at J; junction bases unmatched: 4. Per the authors' pipeline: Reference gene primer amplification gave estimated nucleated cell counts. Clones were sequenced by immunoSEQ multiplex PCR, and TCRdb holds only the in-frame ones, with some missing. V and J calls and clone size are those listed in that table; D and trimming were worked out from the DNA. The table records some 200,000 clones, roughly 88% of them present only once. This clonotype was sampled from a man between 18 and 35 years old with active or convalescent COVID-19. The V gene is TRBV11-2, the J gene TRBJ2-2; 8 nucleotides align to TRBD2. Sequencing was performed on peripheral blood. The CDR3 region is CASSFVSGRNTGELFF. DNA for the CDR3: TGTGCCAGCAGCTTTGTCAGCGGGAGGAACACCGGGGAGCTGTTTTTT.